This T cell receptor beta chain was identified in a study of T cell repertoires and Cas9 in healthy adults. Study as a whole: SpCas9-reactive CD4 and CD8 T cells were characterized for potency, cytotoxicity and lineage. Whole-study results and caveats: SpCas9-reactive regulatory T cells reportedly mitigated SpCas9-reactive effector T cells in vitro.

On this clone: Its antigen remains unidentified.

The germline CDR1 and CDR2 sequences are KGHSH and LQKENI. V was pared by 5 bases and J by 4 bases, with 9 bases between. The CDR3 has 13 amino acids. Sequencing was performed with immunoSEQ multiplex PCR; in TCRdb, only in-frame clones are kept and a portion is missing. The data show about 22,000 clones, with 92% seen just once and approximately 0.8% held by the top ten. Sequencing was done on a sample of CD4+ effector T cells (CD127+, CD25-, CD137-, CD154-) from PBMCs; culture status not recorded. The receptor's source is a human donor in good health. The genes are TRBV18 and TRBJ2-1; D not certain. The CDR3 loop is CASSSGPYNEQFF. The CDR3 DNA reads TGTGCCAGCTCATCGGGCCCTTACAATGAGCAGTTCTTC.